Listed below are T cell receptor beta chains from one sample, sequenced in a study of T cell repertoires in cytomegalovirus infection. No antigen has been identified for these receptors. One entry per CDR3 protein results from TCRdb running MiXCR on the reads. The sample contains 750,000 to 900,000 distinct CDR3 sequences, about 29% of which appear only once. The sample here was cultured CD8+ T cells from PBMCs, taken from culture after CMV antigen stimulation. The receptors were sampled from a human donor in good health (CMV status not recorded). Some clones in this sample may be carry-over from other donors' samples. The CDR3 runs from the conserved cysteine through the conserved F or W. The order of the fields is J gene, clone size, D gene, V gene, CDR3 length, CDR3 protein, CDR3 DNA. A D gene is named only where the DNA matches it firmly. The size field is filled for only some rows; it gives once, few, many or a size class.

>TRBJ1-1|few|NA|TRBV6-5|14
CASSYFSGAGRAFF
TGTGCCAGCAGTTACTTTTCGGGGGCCGGCCGAGCTTTCTTT
>TRBJ1-1|many|NA|TRBV7-2|14
CASSLFTLAPEAFF
TGTGCCAGCAGCTTATTTACCCTTGCCCCTGAAGCTTTCTTT
>TRBJ1-2|many|TRBD1|TRBV28|14
CASSFLGQGYGYTF
TGTGCCAGCAGTTTCTTAGGACAGGGATATGGCTACACCTTC
>TRBJ2-1|few|NA|TRBV6-2/TRBV6-3|14
CASSYDEALNEQFF
TGTGCCAGCAGTTACGATGAAGCATTGAATGAGCAGTTCTTC
>TRBJ1-6|NA|NA|TRBV12-3/TRBV12-4|12
CASSPGYSPLHF
TGTGCCAGCAGTCCGGGTTATTCACCCCTCCACTTT
>TRBJ1-5|few|TRBD1|TRBV7-9|14
CASSPPGTVQPQHF
TGTGCCAGCAGTCCCCCAGGGACAGTTCAGCCCCAGCATTTT
>TRBJ2-7|NA|NA|TRBV2|13
CASGSHSSYEQYF
TGTGCCAGCGGGTCGCATTCTTCCTACGAGCAGTACTTC
>TRBJ1-2|NA|TRBD1|TRBV9|20
CASSVGSRWDRDGPNYGYTF
TGTGCCAGCAGCGTAGGATCCAGGTGGGACAGGGACGGCCCAAACTATGGCTACACCTTC
>TRBJ1-2|NA|TRBD1|TRBV27|14
CASGADRANYGYTF
TGTGCCAGCGGGGCTGACAGGGCTAACTATGGCTACACCTTC
>TRBJ2-7|NA|NA|TRBV7-6|13
CASSPELHYEQYF
TGTGCCAGCAGCCCCGAGCTTCACTACGAGCAGTACTTC
>TRBJ1-1|many|TRBD1|TRBV27|14
CASSPWTGNTEAFF
TGTGCCAGCAGTCCGTGGACAGGCAACACTGAAGCTTTCTTT
>TRBJ1-1|NA|NA|TRBV6-1|16
CASSYTNQGRSAEAFF
TGTGCCAGCAGTTACACCAATCAGGGGCGCAGCGCTGAAGCTTTCTTT
>TRBJ1-1|NA|NA|TRBV9|16
CASSVALGGGRAEAFF
TGTGCCAGCAGCGTAGCCCTGGGTGGGGGCAGGGCTGAAGCTTTCTTT
>TRBJ1-5|NA|NA|TRBV6-1|16
CASSEGWVDSNQPQHF
TGTGCCAGCAGTGAAGGATGGGTCGATAGCAATCAGCCCCAGCATTTT
>TRBJ1-1|few|NA|TRBV12-5|18
CASGFHTETRDKNTEAFF
TGTGCTAGTGGTTTTCACACCGAGACCCGGGACAAGAACACTGAAGCTTTCTTT
>TRBJ2-2|few|NA|TRBV6-5|14
CASSYSQNTGELFF
TGTGCCAGCAGTTACTCACAGAACACCGGGGAGCTGTTTTTT
>TRBJ1-1|few|TRBD1|TRBV27|15
CASTPTGTGGEEAFF
TGTGCCAGCACCCCGACCGGGACAGGGGGCGAAGAAGCTTTCTTT
>TRBJ1-1|few|NA|TRBV28|19
CASSLGGGRFNTLNTEAFF
TGTGCCAGCAGTTTGGGGGGGGGCAGGTTCAATACCTTGAACACTGAAGCTTTCTTT
>TRBJ2-7|once|NA|TRBV7-6|13
CASRHKQGREQYF
TGTGCCAGCAGACATAAACAGGGTAGGGAGCAGTACTTC
>TRBJ2-3|many|TRBD2|TRBV7-2|16
CAATADSGGWVDTQYF
TGTGCTGCGACGGCGGATAGCGGGGGGTGGGTAGATACGCAGTATTTT
>TRBJ2-3|many|NA|TRBV7-2|13
CASSLAALDTQYF
TGTGCCAGCAGCTTAGCCGCCCTTGATACGCAGTATTTT
>TRBJ1-4|NA|NA|TRBV12-3/TRBV12-4|13
CASSFTVWEKLFF
TGTGCCAGCAGTTTCACAGTTTGGGAAAAACTGTTTTTT
>TRBJ1-2|few|NA|TRBV25-1|17
CASSEFFPPGRDAGYTF
TGTGCCAGCAGTGAATTTTTTCCCCCCGGCAGGGATGCTGGCTACACCTTC
>TRBJ2-2|NA|NA|TRBV14|16
CASSQWDNPNTGELFF
TGTGCCAGCAGCCAGTGGGACAACCCGAACACCGGGGAGCTGTTTTTT
>TRBJ2-3|NA|NA|TRBV7-7|13
CASSIRPEDTQYF
TGTGCTAGCAGCATTCGACCGGAAGATACGCAGTATTTT
>TRBJ2-5|few|NA|TRBV6-1|15
CASSATTALGETQYF
TGTGCCAGCAGTGCTACGACAGCCTTGGGGGAGACCCAGTACTTC
>TRBJ1-4|many|NA|TRBV7-6|15
CASSPGGPGQGKLFF
TGTGCCAGCAGCCCGGGGGGGCCGGGTCAGGGGAAACTGTTTTTT
>TRBJ2-5|few|NA|TRBV10-2|14
CASSGVGADETQYF
TGCGCCAGCAGTGGGGTCGGGGCCGATGAGACCCAGTACTTC
>TRBJ1-4|few|NA|TRBV5-1|15
CASSFPAGGNEKLFF
TGCGCCAGCAGCTTCCCCGCCGGCGGAAATGAAAAACTGTTTTTT
>TRBJ1-2|few|TRBD1|TRBV5-4|14
CASSADRRNYGYTF
TGTGCCAGCAGCGCGGACAGGAGAAACTATGGCTACACCTTC
>TRBJ1-2|few|TRBD1|TRBV7-9|17
CASSLSDRGSVNYGYTF
TGTGCCAGCAGCTTATCGGACAGGGGATCGGTAAACTATGGCTACACCTTC
>TRBJ2-3|NA|TRBD2|TRBV5-6|17
CASRSTQGLAGEDTQYF
TGTGCCAGCAGATCTACCCAAGGACTAGCGGGGGAAGATACGCAGTATTTT
>TRBJ2-1|few|TRBD2|TRBV7-3|16
CASSVIAGGVYNEQFF
TGTGCCAGCAGCGTCATAGCGGGGGGAGTCTACAATGAGCAGTTCTTC
>TRBJ2-7|NA|NA|TRBV5-1|15
CASSLLGERTYEQYF
TGCGCCAGCAGCTTGCTAGGGGAGAGGACCTACGAGCAGTACTTC
>TRBJ2-7|NA|NA|TRBV7-2|17
CASSQLLWQGTSYEQYF
TGTGCCAGCAGCCAACTGCTGTGGCAGGGGACATCCTACGAGCAGTACTTC
>TRBJ2-4|NA|NA|TRBV6-1|15
CASSLWDSAKNIQYF
TGTGCCAGCAGTCTCTGGGATTCGGCCAAAAACATTCAGTACTTC
>TRBJ1-2|few|NA|TRBV14|13
CASSQDRRLGYTF
TGTGCCAGCAGCCAAGATCGTCGGCTCGGCTACACCTTC
>TRBJ2-2|NA|TRBD2|TRBV27|14
CASSSWTSAGELFF
TGTGCCAGCAGTTCATGGACTAGCGCCGGGGAGCTGTTTTTT
>TRBJ2-1|many|TRBD2|TRBV7-8|19
CASSPRGLAGGTRYNEQFF
TGTGCCAGCAGCCCCCGAGGACTAGCGGGGGGGACCCGTTACAATGAGCAGTTCTTC
>TRBJ2-1|NA|TRBD2|TRBV18|17
CASSPPPGLEIYNEQFF
TGTGCCAGCTCACCACCCCCTGGACTAGAGATCTACAATGAGCAGTTCTTC
>TRBJ2-1|few|NA|TRBV5-1|15
CASSFYGSSYNEQFF
TGCGCCAGCAGCTTCTACGGGAGCTCCTACAATGAGCAGTTCTTC
>TRBJ2-3|many|NA|TRBV7-2|12
CASRAGADTQYF
TGTGCCAGCAGGGCCGGGGCAGATACGCAGTATTTT
>TRBJ1-1|few|NA|TRBV5-1|14
CASRAGNMNTEAFF
TGCGCCAGCAGAGCAGGGAACATGAACACTGAAGCTTTCTTT
>TRBJ2-7|NA|TRBD2|TRBV6-8|15
CASSNPGLALYEQYF
TGTGCCAGCAGTAATCCGGGACTAGCACTCTACGAGCAGTACTTC
>TRBJ1-1|few|NA|TRBV7-9|12
CASTPGDGEAFF
TGTGCCAGCACCCCAGGGGACGGTGAAGCTTTCTTT
>TRBJ1-4|few|NA|TRBV5-1|15
CASSRFPDKNEKLFF
TGCGCCAGCAGCCGCTTTCCGGACAAGAATGAAAAACTGTTTTTT
>TRBJ2-7|NA|NA|TRBV2|15
CASSVQAYEYYEQYF
TGTGCCAGCAGCGTACAGGCCTACGAATACTACGAGCAGTACTTC
>TRBJ1-4|NA|NA|TRBV27|13
CASSFSSNEKLFF
TGTGCCAGCAGTTTCAGTTCTAATGAAAAACTGTTTTTT
>TRBJ2-1|few|NA|TRBV24-1|16
CATSDLRAPTYNEQFF
TGTGCCACCAGTGATTTGAGGGCGCCCACCTACAATGAGCAGTTCTTC